This T cell receptor (beta chain) appears in the sequencing data of a study of control samples from healthy donors and cancer patients. The method was immunoSEQ multiplex PCR; TCRdb's version includes in-frame clones alone and lacks a portion of them. The sample lists around 230,000 clones; roughly 94% were seen once. The sequence was collected from a man in his fifties or sixties in good health. The sequenced sample was blood.

The chain's CDR3 is CASSGGSAGNQPQHF. The CDR3 bases are TGTGCCAGCAGCGGGGGGAGTGCGGGCAATCAGCCCCAGCATTTT. The chain combines TRBV3-1 (or the pseudogene TRBV3-2) with TRBJ1-5; possible D gene TRBD1, 5 bases. CDR1 and CDR2 from the germline V gene are LGHDT and YNNKEL (reference sequence). With 5 bases removed from V and 2 bases from J, the gap between germline ends came to 13 bases. The CDR3 covers 15 residues.